This is a list of T cell receptor beta chains from one sample in a study of regulatory T cells in long-lasting Graves disease. TCRdb reanalysed the multiplex PCR reads using MiXCR and keeps one entry per CDR3 protein. The table includes some 490,000 distinct CDR3 sequences, about 12% detected once. The sample was also reused in another study, on T cells in Graves' hyperthyroidism and ophthalmopathy.

The specimen comprised peripheral blood mononuclear cells (PBMCs), sampled at new diagnosis, from a patient treated with antithyroid drugs. The receptors derive from a woman aged 25-40 years with Graves disease. CDR3s include the opening cysteine and the closing phenylalanine or tryptophan. D genes are given only for firm matches. The size field is filled for only some rows; it gives once, few, many or a size class.

CDR3 DNA,CDR3 protein,J gene,D gene,clone size,V gene
TGTGCCAGCAGTTTATACAGGAGGGATACTGAAGCTTTCTTT,CASSLYRRDTEAFF,TRBJ1-1,NA,many,TRBV28
TGTGCCAGCAGTTACGATGGCGGGACCTACGAGCAGTACTTC,CASSYDGGTYEQYF,TRBJ2-7,NA,many,TRBV6-5
TGTGCCAGCAGCTCCGGGACCGACACAGATACGCAGTATTTT,CASSSGTDTDTQYF,TRBJ2-3,NA,NA,TRBV11-3
TGTGCCAGCAGCTTGGGGCTCTCTGGAAACACCATATATTTT,CASSLGLSGNTIYF,TRBJ1-3,NA,many,TRBV7-9
TGCAGTGCTCCCGTCCGTAGCTGGGGGGATACGCAGTATTTT,CSAPVRSWGDTQYF,TRBJ2-3,NA,many,TRBV20-1
TGCAGTGCTAACCCCGTAGTGAGGGGAGACACAGATACGCAGTATTTT,CSANPVVRGDTDTQYF,TRBJ2-3,NA,many,TRBV20-1
TGTGCCAGCTCACCACTTGACAGGGGCTACGAGCAGTACTTC,CASSPLDRGYEQYF,TRBJ2-7,TRBD1,many,TRBV18
TGTGCCAGCAGTTACAACCTGGCCGGGGAGCTGTTTTTT,CASSYNLAGELFF,TRBJ2-2,NA,many,TRBV6-5
TGTGCCAGCAGACCCAGATCCCCTGGGGCCAACGTCCTGACTTTC,CASRPRSPGANVLTF,TRBJ2-6,NA,many,TRBV12-3/TRBV12-4
TGTGCCAGCAGACCGAAGGTAGACTCACTAGCCAAAAACATTCAGTACTTC,CASRPKVDSLAKNIQYF,TRBJ2-4,NA,many,TRBV6-1
TGTGCCATCAGTGAGTCAAATCAGCCCCAGCATTTT,CAISESNQPQHF,TRBJ1-5,NA,many,TRBV10-3
TGCAGCGTGGGTGGGTCCCTCAATCAGCCCCAGCATTTT,CSVGGSLNQPQHF,TRBJ1-5,NA,many,TRBV29-1
TGTGCCAGCAGGTCTGGGGAAGGAAGCACTGAAGCTTTCTTT,CASRSGEGSTEAFF,TRBJ1-1,NA,NA,TRBV6-1